These 9 T cell receptor beta chains were all obtained from the same sample, sequenced in a study of follicular helper T cells after annual influenza vaccination. TCRdb's copy holds only in-frame clones and misses some; the assay was immunoSEQ multiplex PCR. This table holds 5,500 to 6,500 clones, approximately 85% found once. Noted time point: 2015-2016 season, pre-vaccination. This specimen was CXCR5+ CD38- circulating T follicular helper cells from blood, taken on the day of influenza vaccination. Subset described: circulating Tfh, non-naive CD4+CXCR5+PD-1+ (ICOS+CD38+ or ICOS-CD38-). The receptors were gathered from an adult who received the influenza vaccine.

This chain connects TRBV29-1 to TRBJ1-1; 9 bases agree with TRBD1. The V and J ends lost 6 bases and 1 base, in that order; junction bases with no gene match: 0. The germline gives CDR1 SQVTM, CDR2 ANQGSEA. The CDR3 is 12 amino acids. CDR3 sequence: CSVGQGNTEAFF. DNA for the CDR3: TGCAGCGTGGGACAGGGGAACACTGAAGCTTTCTTT. Using reference TRBV29-1 and TRBJ1-1 for the parts outside the CDR3, the full variable domain is SAVISQKPSRDICQRGTSLTIQCQVDSQVTMMFWYRQQPGQSLTLIATANQGSEATYESGFVIDKFPISRPNLTFSTLTVSNMSPEDSSIYLCSVGQGNTEAFFGQGTRLTVV.

The V gene is TRBV4-1, the J gene TRBJ2-1, with TRBD1 identical over 8 bases. The CDR3 extends over 13 amino acids. Per the germline V gene, CDR1 is MGHRA and CDR2 is YSYEKL. Germline trimming cut 8 bases from V and 6 bases from J; bases unmatched to any gene: 6. DNA of the CDR3: TGCGCCAGCGCAGGACAGGGACGCAATGAGCAGTTCTTC. It translates to CASAGQGRNEQFF.

The chain joins TRBV30 to TRBJ2-1, with 7 bases fitting TRBD1. The CDR3 sequence is 14 residues long. The V segment lost 0 bases and the J segment 6 bases; nucleotides outside the gene matches: 5. CDR1 is GTSNPN, CDR2 SVGIG, per germline (reference sequence). Here the CDR3 reads CAWSVQAGGNEQFF. The CDR3 DNA reads as TGTGCCTGGAGTGTACAGGCAGGGGGCAATGAGCAGTTCTTC.

The gene calls are TRBV6-1 and TRBJ1-5; no firm D call. The CDR3 sequence is 12 residues long. The V gene's germline CDR1 is MNHNS and CDR2 SASEGT. V dropped 4 bases and J dropped 7 bases, with 8 bases sitting between them. DNA of the CDR3: TGTGCCAGCAGTGTTAGTAGGCAGCCCCAGCATTTT. Protein sequence: CASSVSRQPQHF.

V gene TRBV6-6 combines with J gene TRBJ2-1; a possible D gene is TRBD1 (6 bases). The CDR3 covers 16 residues. Per the germline V gene, CDR1 is MNHNY and CDR2 is SVGAGI (reference sequence). Trimming took off 5 bases at V and 2 bases at J, with 16 bases between the two ends. The CDR3 nucleotides read TGTGCCAGCAGTACCCCGGGTCAGGGGACCTACAATGAGCAGTTCTTC. It specifies CASSTPGQGTYNEQFF.

This chain uses TRBV11-3 with TRBJ2-7; 9 positions agree with TRBD1. V was pared by 4 bases and J by 0 bases, with 4 bases of the junction left unmatched. The germline gives CDR1 SGHNT, CDR2 YENEEA. The CDR3 is 15 residues long. The CDR3 spells CASSSGTGFSYEQYF. The CDR3 DNA follows: TGTGCCAGCAGCTCGGGGACAGGGTTCTCCTACGAGCAGTACTTC.

Here the CDR3 reads CSVETGRGLEAFF. CDR3 in DNA: TGCAGCGTTGAAACGGGGCGAGGCCTTGAAGCTTTCTTT. The genes are TRBV29-1 and TRBJ1-1; D perhaps matches TRBD1 (5 bases). Germline values: CDR1 SQVTM, CDR2 ANQGSEA. The CDR3 extends over 13 amino acids. V lost 2 bases, J lost 7 bases, and 14 bases lay in between.

The J gene is TRBJ2-7, the V gene TRBV5-1; D is possibly TRBD2 (5 bases). V dropped 3 bases and J dropped 5 bases, with 12 bases sitting between them. The CDR3 contains 13 residues. Germline-derived CDR1 and CDR2 are SGHRS and YFSETQ. The CDR3 region has the DNA TGCGCCAGCAGCTCTGAGGGTTATCACGAGCAGTACTTC. Its translation: CASSSEGYHEQYF. The full variable domain, its missing parts supplied by reference TRBV5-1 and TRBJ2-7, is KAGVTQTPRYLIKTRGQQVTLSCSPISGHRSVSWYQQTPGQGLQFLFEYFSETQRNKGNFPGRFSGRQFSNSRSEMNVSTLELGDSALYLCASSSEGYHEQYFGPGTRLTVT.

J is TRBJ2-3 and V is TRBV5-1, with 9 bases fitting TRBD2. Per germline, CDR1 SGHRS and CDR2 YFSETQ. There are 16 residues in the CDR3. V was clipped by 1 base and J by 0 bases; unmatched bases: 3. CDR3 region: CASSLSGRTSTDTQYF. DNA of the CDR3: TGCGCCAGCAGCTTGAGCGGGAGGACTAGCACAGATACGCAGTATTTT.